This TCR beta chain was sequenced in a study of blood T cell repertoires in COVID-19. Overall study: Sites across the United States, Italy and Spain contributed samples from acute and convalescent COVID-19.

Original analysis: Reference gene primer amplification gave nucleated cell count estimates. Clones were read by immunoSEQ multiplex PCR, and TCRdb kept only the in-frame ones, dropping some. V, J and clone size are taken as reported in that table, and D and trimming were inferred from the DNA itself. The sample lists about 140,000 clones, roughly 82% occurring once. Trimming stripped 3 bases from V and 6 bases from J, with 9 bases between. The length of the CDR3 is 13 residues. Per germline, CDR1 SGHKS and CDR2 YYEKEE (reference sequence). Sample: peripheral blood. This TCR came from a human donor in a cohort sampled during active COVID-19. The gene calls are TRBV5-5 and TRBJ1-4; a possible D gene is TRBD1 (6 bases). CDR3 DNA: TGTGCCAGCAGCTATCAGGGGCATGAAAAACTGTTTTTT. Protein sequence: CASSYQGHEKLFF.